This T cell receptor beta chain was profiled in a study of early T cells in non-severe SARS-CoV-2 infection. The ends were cut back, 5 bases at V and 7 bases at J, with 12 bases in the middle. This CDR3 spans 13 amino acids. Per the germline V gene, CDR1 is MDHEN and CDR2 is SYDVKM. This clonotype occurred many times. Each CDR3 protein is one row after TCRdb ran MiXCR on the 5' RACE reads. The sample contains around 50,000 distinct CDR3 sequences, 10% to 15% of which appear only once. This sequence originates from an adult who was a healthcare worker with PCR-confirmed SARS-CoV-2 infection or an uninfected control (not recorded which). Sample: whole blood. V is TRBV28 and J is TRBJ1-5; D perhaps matches TRBD1 (6 bases). CDR3 sequence: CASSPRGAQPQHF. The CDR3 DNA reads as TGTGCCAGCAGTCCTAGGGGGGCGCAGCCCCAGCATTTT. The full variable domain, with the rest looked up from reference TRBV28 and TRBJ1-5, is DVKVTQSSRYLVKRTGEKVFLECVQDMDHENMFWYRQDPGLGLRLIYFSYDVKMKEKGDIPEGYSVSREKKERFSLILESASTNQTSMYLCASSPRGAQPQHFGDGTRLSIL.